The 28 T cell receptor beta chains below come from one sample, sequenced in a study of shared clonotypes between healthy human individuals. The method was immunoSEQ multiplex PCR; TCRdb's version includes in-frame clones alone and lacks a portion of them. This sample has around 1.6 million clones; 95% to 99% occur once, and the top ten carry roughly 0.42%. The material sequenced was naive CD4+ T cells sorted from blood. Described subset: CD45RA+ positively selected. The receptors derive from a man aged 30 to 45 in good health.

J is TRBJ2-1 and V is TRBV11-2, with a weak D call TRBD2 (7 bases). This CDR3 region has 14 residues. Germline CDR1 and CDR2: SGHAT and FQNNGV. V lost 3 bases and J lost 6, with 12 bases in between. This CDR3 is CASSLGGPGNEQFF. The CDR3 bases are TGTGCCAGCAGCTTGGGGGGGCCTGGCAATGAGCAGTTCTTC.

V usage is TRBV28 and J usage is TRBJ2-5; TRBD2 is a possible D gene (5 bases). Germline CDR1 reads MDHEN; CDR2 reads SYDVKM. CDR3 length: 15 residues. Deletions cut 3 bases from V and 1 base from J, with 12 bases between. The CDR3 loop is CASSFTRAVQETQYF. The CDR3 DNA reads TGTGCCAGCAGTTTCACCCGAGCGGTCCAAGAGACCCAGTACTTC.

The chain is built from TRBV7-3 and TRBJ1-3, with D uncertain. The CDR3 consists of 15 residues. Trimming removed 5 bases at V and 3 bases at J, with 14 bases between. Germline V gives CDR1 SGHTA, CDR2 FQGTGA. The CDR3 DNA follows: TGTGCCAGCAGCCCGTCTGGAGGGTTTGGAAACACCATATATTTT. Protein product: CASSPSGGFGNTIYF.

CDR3 bases: TGTGCCAGCAGCTTAGGGAGCGGGAAAAGCTCCTACGAGCAGTACTTC. Encoded protein: CASSLGSGKSSYEQYF. V is TRBV7-2 and J is TRBJ2-7; 7 bases fit TRBD2. CDR1 is SGHTA and CDR2 is FQGNSA in the germline V gene. The CDR3 is made up of 16 amino acids. V lost 1 base and J lost 0; bases outside the gene matches: 6.

This chain joins TRBV28 and TRBJ2-3, with D tentatively TRBD2 (6 bases). The CDR3 loop spans 14 amino acids. The V end lost 3 bases, the J end lost 8 bases, and 15 bases lay between the germline ends. The germline V gene has CDR1 MDHEN and CDR2 SYDVKM. The CDR3: CASSFVWRDGTQYF. The CDR3 region has the DNA TGTGCCAGCAGTTTCGTTTGGCGGGACGGTACGCAGTATTTT. The variable domain in full, with the rest retrieved from reference TRBV28 and TRBJ2-3, is DVKVTQSSRYLVKRTGEKVFLECVQDMDHENMFWYRQDPGLGLRLIYFSYDVKMKEKGDIPEGYSVSREKKERFSLILESASTNQTSMYLCASSFVWRDGTQYFGPGTRLTVL.

The genes are TRBV7-9 and TRBJ2-3, with TRBD2 identical over 7 bases. The CDR3 has 16 amino acids. Germline CDR1 and CDR2: SEHNR and FQNEAQ (reference sequence). V dropped 2 bases and J dropped 1; count of bases not matched to a gene: 6. The CDR3 is CASSLLASGRTDTQYF. In nucleotides, the CDR3 is TGTGCCAGCAGCTTACTTGCTAGCGGCCGCACAGATACGCAGTATTTT.

This chain uses TRBV28 with TRBJ2-7; tentatively, D is TRBD2 (6 bases). CDR3 length: 14 residues. V was pared by 6 bases and J by 6 bases, with 18 bases between. Germline-derived CDR1 and CDR2 are MDHEN and SYDVKM. The DNA of the CDR3 is TGTGCCAGCAGCGATGGAGGAGGGTTTGGCGAGCAGTACTTC. Protein sequence: CASSDGGGFGEQYF.

This chain links TRBV7-9 with TRBJ2-2; 8 bases line up with TRBD1. The germline V gene has CDR1 SEHNR and CDR2 FQNEAQ (reference sequence). CDR3 length equals 19 residues. J gave up 0 bases and V 5 bases, and 14 bases lay outside the gene matches. The CDR3 DNA reads TGTGCCAGCAGCCATCCTCGGACAGGGAAACCCTCGAACACCGGGGAGCTGTTTTTT. Translation gives CASSHPRTGKPSNTGELFF.

This rearrangement joins TRBV21-1 to TRBJ2-5; no check of the table's D call, TRBD2, against the DNA was made. TRBV21-1 is noted as a pseudogene. This CDR3 has 12 residues. CDR3 nucleotide sequence: TGTGCCAGCAGCACGTCCCAAGAGACCCAGTACTTC. Translating it yields CASSTSQETQYF.

The V call is TRBV5-1, the J call TRBJ2-7, with 7 bases fitting TRBD1. The CDR3 contains 14 residues. Germline loops: CDR1 SGHRS, CDR2 YFSETQ. V was pared by 4 bases and J by 6 bases, with 10 bases of the junction left unmatched. This chain's CDR3 is CASSQRQGGIEQYF. The DNA of the CDR3 is TGCGCCAGCAGCCAACGACAAGGGGGCATCGAGCAGTACTTC.

DNA of the CDR3: TGTGCCATCAGACCACAGGGAGGGACCGGGGAGCTGTTTTTT. Translation gives CAIRPQGGTGELFF. The chain links TRBV10-3 to TRBJ2-2, with D perhaps TRBD2 (7 bases). CDR3 length equals 14 residues. Germline V gene data show CDR1 as ENHRY and CDR2 as SYGVKD. The V and J ends lost 6 bases and 5 bases respectively, with 13 bases between them.

The chain recombines TRBV18 with TRBJ1-1; 8 bases are shared with TRBD1. CDR1 is KGHSH and CDR2 is LQKENI in the germline V gene. This CDR3 contains 15 residues. J lost 3 bases, V lost 5 bases, and 8 bases had no gene match. CDR3 sequence: CASSITQGVHTEAFF. The DNA for the CDR3 is TGTGCCAGCTCAATTACACAGGGGGTACACACTGAAGCTTTCTTT.

The chain is built from TRBV15 and TRBJ2-3; D unresolved. Germline V gene lookup returns CDR1 LNHNV and CDR2 YYDKDF (reference sequence). Trimming removed 0 bases from V and 2 bases from J, with 12 bases in between. The CDR3 spans 16 residues. CDR3 protein: CATSRDLGGLTDTQYF. The CDR3 DNA is TGTGCCACCAGCAGAGATCTTGGCGGTCTCACAGATACGCAGTATTTT.

The J gene is TRBJ2-5, the V gene TRBV30; no definite D call. From germline, CDR1 is GTSNPN and CDR2 SVGIG (reference sequence). The CDR3 is 10 residues long. V was cut by 1 base and J by 4 bases, with 1 base left in between. CDR3 in DNA: TGTGCCTGGAGTGGAGAGACCCAGTACTTC. Translation gives CAWSGETQYF.

J is TRBJ1-1 and V is TRBV25-1; a possible D gene is TRBD1 (5 bases). Germline values: CDR1 MGHDK, CDR2 SYGVNS. The CDR3 runs 14 residues. V lost 1 base and J 7 bases, leaving 13 bases between the germline ends. CDR3 protein: CASSELEQGREAFF. In nucleotides, the CDR3 is TGTGCCAGCAGTGAATTGGAGCAGGGCCGTGAAGCTTTCTTT.

CDR3 bases: TGTGCCAGCAGTACTCTAGCGGGAAAGGAACACGAGCAGTACTTC. This codes for CASSTLAGKEHEQYF. The rearrangement joins TRBV28 to TRBJ2-7; 9 nucleotides align to TRBD2. The CDR3 totals 15 residues. J was trimmed by 5 bases and V by 5 bases; bases with no gene match: 10. Germline V gene sequence: CDR1 MDHEN, CDR2 SYDVKM.

In its sample, this clone was seen once. This rearrangement joins TRBV19 to TRBJ2-3; D not certain. Per germline, CDR1 LNHDA and CDR2 SQIVND (reference sequence). CDR3 size: 13 residues. Trimming left V 4 bases short and J 2 bases short, with 7 bases between. The CDR3 protein is CASSRLTTDTQYF. For the CDR3, the DNA is TGTGCCAGTAGTAGACTGACCACAGATACGCAGTATTTT.

The CDR3 here is CASSVRGPYEQYF. CDR3 DNA: TGTGCCAGCAGTGTGAGGGGGCCCTACGAGCAGTACTTC. The chain has TRBV28 and TRBJ2-7; 7 bases line up with TRBD1. After removal of 5 bases from V and 2 bases from J, the junction contained 3 bases not matched to a gene. CDR1 and CDR2 (germline): MDHEN, SYDVKM. The CDR3 spans 13 residues. Variable domain in full (rest from reference TRBV28 and TRBJ2-7): DVKVTQSSRYLVKRTGEKVFLECVQDMDHENMFWYRQDPGLGLRLIYFSYDVKMKEKGDIPEGYSVSREKKERFSLILESASTNQTSMYLCASSVRGPYEQYFGPGTRLTVT.

The table lists this clone with a count of one. The rearrangement uses TRBV18 and TRBJ1-4; the match to TRBD1 covers 8 bases. The CDR3 sequence is 17 residues long. Trimming at V came to 5 bases and at J to 3 bases, leaving 11 bases not matched to a gene. From germline, CDR1 is KGHSH and CDR2 LQKENI. The CDR3 sequence: CASSRTGTGGANEKLFF. DNA of the CDR3: TGTGCCAGCTCAAGGACCGGGACAGGCGGGGCTAATGAAAAACTGTTTTTT.

V is TRBV27 and J is TRBJ2-7; 9 bases align to TRBD1. CDR3 length: 14 residues. Per the germline V gene, CDR1 is MNHEY and CDR2 is SMNVEV (reference sequence). The V segment lost 2 bases and the J segment 5 bases; nucleotides outside the gene matches: 4. CDR3 in DNA: TGTGCCAGCAGTTTACGGACAGGGGAGGACGAGCAGTACTTC. Its protein product is CASSLRTGEDEQYF.

This chain links TRBV29-1 with TRBJ2-3; weak D call: TRBD2 (5 bases). The CDR3 is 13 amino acids. With 3 bases removed from V and 6 bases from J, the gap between germline ends came to 13 bases. The germline V gene has CDR1 SQVTM and CDR2 ANQGSEA. The CDR3 DNA reads as TGCAGCGTTGATCTGGCGGGCGGGGATACGCAGTATTTT. Protein product: CSVDLAGGDTQYF.

The CDR3 is CASSPAQGAYQPQHF. The CDR3, as DNA: TGTGCCAGCAGCCCTGCGCAGGGCGCTTATCAGCCCCAGCATTTT. This chain uses TRBV5-8 with TRBJ1-5; D perhaps matches TRBD1 (5 bases). Germline V gene sequence: CDR1 SGHTS, CDR2 YDEGEE. CDR3 length: 15 residues. V was pared by 4 bases and J by 5 bases, with 16 bases between.

The sample holds one count of this clone. Other DNA sequences in the same sample also yield this CDR3. The rearrangement links TRBV11-3 to TRBJ2-7; the D gene is possibly TRBD1 (5 bases). Trimming removed 4 bases from V and 4 bases from J, with 8 bases in between. The CDR3 runs to 12 residues. Germline CDR1 and CDR2: SGHNT and YENEEA. The CDR3 loop reads CASSSGPYEQYF. CDR3 nucleotide sequence: TGTGCCAGCAGCTCAGGGCCATACGAGCAGTACTTC.

The rearrangement uses TRBV5-4 and TRBJ2-7, with D tentatively TRBD1 (5 bases). This CDR3 has 13 residues. In germline, CDR1 is SGHNT, CDR2 YYREEE (reference sequence). Trimming took off 2 bases at V and 2 bases at J, with 8 bases between the two ends. In DNA, the CDR3 is TGTGCCAGCAGCTTAGGGGAACCCTACGAGCAGTACTTC. Translated, it gives CASSLGEPYEQYF.

V gene TRBV28 combines with J gene TRBJ1-5; 8 bases fit TRBD1. CDR1 is MDHEN, CDR2 SYDVKM, per germline. This CDR3 has 19 amino acids. Trimming at V came to 5 bases and at J to 0 bases, leaving 15 bases not matched to a gene. CDR3 protein: CASSHQFPVGTGSNQPQHF. CDR3 nucleotide sequence: TGTGCCAGCAGTCATCAATTTCCGGTAGGGACAGGTAGCAATCAGCCCCAGCATTTT. The full variable domain, with the rest looked up from reference TRBV28 and TRBJ1-5, is DVKVTQSSRYLVKRTGEKVFLECVQDMDHENMFWYRQDPGLGLRLIYFSYDVKMKEKGDIPEGYSVSREKKERFSLILESASTNQTSMYLCASSHQFPVGTGSNQPQHFGDGTRLSIL.

The chain carries TRBV7-6 and TRBJ1-3; D call uncertain. CDR1 is SGHVS and CDR2 is FNYEAQ in the germline V gene. The CDR3 has 15 amino acids. Trimming removed 6 bases at V and 4 bases at J, with 16 bases between. This CDR3 is CASRLSSQLGNTIYF. As DNA, the CDR3 is TGTGCCAGCAGACTTAGCTCTCAGTTGGGAAACACCATATATTTT.

The J gene is TRBJ1-1, the V gene TRBV6-5; TRBD1 aligns across 8 bases. The CDR3 length is 15 residues. The V gene end was trimmed by 6 bases and the J gene end by 1 base; junction bases not matched to a gene: 7. Germline CDR1 reads MNHEY; CDR2 reads SVGAGI. DNA of the CDR3: TGTGCCAGCAGGCATCCGGACAGGGAGAACACTGAAGCTTTCTTT. Amino acids: CASRHPDRENTEAFF.

This clone was detected once. This chain connects TRBV4-1 to TRBJ1-2, with D possibly matching TRBD1 (6 bases). The V end was cut by 4 bases, the J end by 0 bases, with 15 bases between. Germline V gives CDR1 MGHRA, CDR2 YSYEKL. The CDR3 loop spans 16 amino acids. The CDR3, as DNA: TGCGCCAGCAGCCGCTCCGAGACAGGCGCTAACTATGGCTACACCTTC. It is translated as CASSRSETGANYGYTF.